The 23 T cell receptor beta chains below all came from one sample that was sequenced in a study of blood T cell repertoires in COVID-19. TCRdb keeps only in-frame clones here, not all; method: immunoSEQ multiplex PCR. The sample holds 110,000 or so clones; 81% are singletons and the top ten take roughly 10%. Sequences were obtained from peripheral blood. The origin of the receptors is a human donor in a cohort sampled during active COVID-19.

The chain carries TRBV7-6 and TRBJ2-2; 8 nucleotides agree with TRBD1. Per the germline V gene, CDR1 is SGHVS and CDR2 is FNYEAQ. The CDR3 consists of 16 residues. V dropped 7 bases and J dropped 8; count of bases not matched to a gene: 15. The CDR3 region is CASTKTTGVLSGELFF. The CDR3 coding sequence is TGTGCCAGCACCAAAACGACAGGGGTCCTGTCGGGGGAGCTGTTTTTT.

This chain connects TRBV14 to TRBJ1-1; D might be TRBD1 (6 bases). Germline-derived CDR1 and CDR2 are SGHDN and FVKESK. This CDR3 is built from 16 residues. V gave up 0 bases and J gave up 11 bases, with 22 bases separating them. The CDR3 bases are TGTGCCAGCAGCCAAGATAGGGAACGTGGGGGCCTCGGGGCTTTCTTT. Its translation: CASSQDRERGGLGAFF.

The genes are TRBV4-1 and TRBJ1-4; weak D call: TRBD1 (5 bases). V shed 1 base and J shed 3 bases, with 9 bases lying between them. Germline CDR1 and CDR2: MGHRA and YSYEKL. The CDR3 has 15 amino acids. This CDR3 reads CASSQGRAPNEKLFF. The CDR3 nucleotides read TGCGCCAGCAGCCAAGGCAGGGCTCCTAATGAAAAACTGTTTTTT.

The chain carries TRBV5-6 and TRBJ1-2; TRBD1 aligns across 7 bases. V was clipped by 4 bases and J by 4 bases; unmatched bases: 4. Germline CDR1 SGHDT, CDR2 YYEEEE. The CDR3 spans 13 residues. The DNA of the CDR3 is TGTGCCAGCAGCCAGAGACAGGGCTATGGCTACACCTTC. It translates to CASSQRQGYGYTF.

The chain recombines TRBV12-5 with TRBJ2-7, with TRBD1 matching 7 bases. Trimming took 2 bases from V and 0 from J; bases not matched to a gene: 7. Germline CDR1 is LGHNT and CDR2 is FRNRAP. The CDR3 totals 16 residues. The CDR3 nucleotides are TGTGCTAGTGGTTTGTTGGGGACAGTTACCTCCTACGAGCAGTACTTC. Protein: CASGLLGTVTSYEQYF.

Only a few counts were recorded for this clone. The chain employs TRBV7-6 and TRBJ2-7, with 8 bases lining up with TRBD1. V lost 1 base and J lost 1; bases outside the gene matches: 18. CDR3 length equals 20 residues. Germline assignment: CDR1 SGHVS and CDR2 FNYEAQ. CDR3 in amino acids: CASSLDFDGQGAYPSYEQYF. In DNA form, the CDR3 reads TGTGCCAGCAGCTTAGATTTTGACGGGCAGGGGGCATACCCTTCCTACGAGCAGTACTTC.

The chain uses TRBV4-2 and TRBJ1-1; 7 bases agree with TRBD1. The junction had 10 bases not matched to a gene; V was cut back by 2 bases and J by 1 base. Germline values: CDR1 LGHNA, CDR2 YNFKEQ. The CDR3 runs to 17 residues. CDR3 nucleotide sequence: TGTGCCAGCAGCCAACCTCTCTCTGAGGGGGCGAACACTGAAGCTTTCTTT. Translated, it gives CASSQPLSEGANTEAFF.

The chain joins TRBV24-1 to TRBJ2-1, with D possibly TRBD2 on 7 matching bases. Trimming cost V 4 bases and J 0 bases, with 12 bases left between them. From germline, CDR1 is KGHDR and CDR2 SFDVKD. This CDR3 region has 16 residues. The CDR3 sequence: CATSDSGTLSYNEQFF. The CDR3 DNA reads as TGTGCCACCAGTGACAGCGGGACACTCTCCTACAATGAGCAGTTCTTC.

This clone was observed a handful of times. The J gene is TRBJ2-7, the V gene TRBV6-1, with no clear D. Germline-derived CDR1 and CDR2 are MNHNS and SASEGT. CDR3 length equals 14 residues. Between the trimmed V and J ends, which lost 3 bases and 0 bases, there was a span of 9 bases. The CDR3 sequence: CASSEYRSSYEQYF. The DNA of the CDR3 is TGTGCCAGCAGTGAGTACAGATCCTCCTACGAGCAGTACTTC.

The chain joins TRBV6-5 to TRBJ1-4; TRBD1 aligns across 8 bases. The V and J ends lost 6 bases and 2 bases, in that order; junction bases with no gene match: 2. CDR1 and CDR2 from the germline V gene are MNHEY and SVGAGI. The CDR3 has 14 residues. The CDR3 loop is CASRRTGTNEKLFF. DNA for the CDR3: TGTGCCAGCAGGCGGACAGGGACTAATGAAAAACTGTTTTTT.

This clone showed up just a few times. The same CDR3 can be traced to other DNA sequences in this sample. V and J are TRBV19 and TRBJ2-7; 8 positions match TRBD2. Germline CDR1 and CDR2: LNHDA and SQIVND (reference sequence). CDR3 length: 15 amino acids. With 3 bases clipped from V and 4 bases from J, the junction kept 8 bases outside the gene matches. For the CDR3, the DNA is TGTGCCAGTAGTATTCAGGCGGGGGGCCGATACGAGCAGTACTTC. Translating gives CASSIQAGGRYEQYF.

This chain uses TRBV6-5 with TRBJ1-5, with D unresolved. In germline, CDR1 is MNHEY, CDR2 SVGAGI. The CDR3 is 14 residues long. V lost 7 bases to trimming and J lost 5 bases, with 15 bases between them. The CDR3 here is CASKEGRWDQPQHF. Here the CDR3 DNA reads TGTGCCAGCAAGGAGGGCAGGTGGGATCAGCCCCAGCATTTT.

The chain combines TRBV4-3 with TRBJ2-1; TRBD1 is a possible D gene (6 bases). The CDR3 length is 13 residues. Trimming took 2 bases from V and 8 from J, leaving 10 bases between them. Per germline, CDR1 LGHNA and CDR2 YSLEER. The CDR3 region has the DNA TGCGCCAGCAGCCAAAACAGGGCCTATGAGCAGTTCTTC. Translated: CASSQNRAYEQFF.

This clone showed up just once. This sequence joins TRBV6-5 and TRBJ2-3; no reliable D call. The V end lost 2 bases, the J end lost 2 bases, and 8 bases lay between the germline ends. There are 14 residues in the CDR3. The V gene's germline CDR1 is MNHEY and CDR2 SVGAGI. CDR3 nucleotides: TGTGCCAGCAGTTACCGCGCCCCCACAGATACGCAGTATTTT. This encodes CASSYRAPTDTQYF.

V is TRBV6-5 and J is TRBJ2-5; TRBD2 matches at 10 bases. Per the germline V gene, CDR1 is MNHEY and CDR2 is SVGAGI. V lost 6 bases, J lost 5 bases, and 6 bases stayed unmatched. CDR3 length equals 14 residues. The CDR3 DNA follows: TGTGCCAGCAGCCGTAGCGGGAGGTATGAGACCCAGTACTTC. Its translation: CASSRSGRYETQYF.

The J gene is TRBJ2-4, the V gene TRBV5-6; TRBD2 might be the D (6 bases). V was trimmed by 0 bases and J by 4 bases, leaving 11 bases between them. Germline CDR1 and CDR2: SGHDT and YYEEEE. This CDR3 has 15 residues. CDR3 DNA: TGTGCCAGCAGCTTGGGCGTTAGCGGAAAAAACATTCAGTACTTC. Residues: CASSLGVSGKNIQYF.

CDR3 nucleotide sequence: TGTGCCAGCACCTCCGGTTTTCACTATGGCTACACCTTC. Translating it yields CASTSGFHYGYTF. The rearrangement uses TRBV28 and TRBJ1-2; no clear D. The CDR3 is made up of 13 amino acids. The V end lost 7 bases, the J end lost 3 bases, and 12 bases lay between the germline ends. Germline V lookup: CDR1 MDHEN, CDR2 SYDVKM.

The J gene is TRBJ2-2, the V gene TRBV30; 13 nucleotides agree with TRBD2. The germline gives CDR1 GTSNPN, CDR2 SVGIG (reference sequence). CDR3 size: 16 residues. V lost 8 bases, J lost 9 bases, and 15 bases stayed unmatched. The DNA for the CDR3 is TGTGCCGGGACGGGACTAGCGGGGCCCACGGGCCGGGAGCTGTTTTTT. This encodes CAGTGLAGPTGRELFF.

The chain combines TRBV5-6 with TRBJ1-1; D unclear. V lost 6 bases, J lost 0 bases, and 12 bases lay in between. This CDR3 comprises 14 residues. Germline assignment: CDR1 SGHDT and CDR2 YYEEEE. In nucleotides, the CDR3 is TGTGCCAGCAACCTACAGAATCTGAACACTGAAGCTTTCTTT. Amino acids: CASNLQNLNTEAFF.

V is TRBV9 and J is TRBJ2-5; 7 bases match TRBD2. The CDR3 length is 15 residues. V was clipped by 4 bases and J by 4 bases; unmatched bases: 10. Germline V gives CDR1 SGDLS, CDR2 YYNGEE. The CDR3: CASSSGAGVRETQYF. CDR3 DNA sequence: TGTGCCAGCAGCAGCGGGGCGGGGGTTCGAGAGACCCAGTACTTC.

This chain uses TRBV5-4 with TRBJ2-7, with D possibly matching TRBD2 (6 bases). This CDR3 is built from 14 residues. V was clipped by 2 bases and J by 5 bases, with 14 bases between them. Germline V lookup: CDR1 SGHNT, CDR2 YYREEE (reference sequence). CDR3 sequence: CASSFEAGLNEQYF. CDR3 nucleotides: TGTGCCAGCAGCTTCGAGGCGGGATTAAACGAGCAGTACTTC.

This clone appeared once. V is TRBV15 and J is TRBJ1-1; no reliable D call. With 0 bases removed from V and 0 bases from J, the gap between germline ends came to 5 bases. Per the germline V gene, CDR1 is LNHNV and CDR2 is YYDKDF (reference sequence). There are 14 residues in the CDR3. The CDR3 region has the DNA TGTGCCACCAGCAGAGATCGCGTGAACACTGAAGCTTTCTTT. Translation gives CATSRDRVNTEAFF.

DNA of the CDR3: TGTGCCAGCAGCTTTGCTAGCGGGTACAATGAGCAGTTCTTC. Its protein is CASSFASGYNEQFF. The V and J genes are TRBV11-2 and TRBJ2-1, with TRBD2 matching 8 bases. This CDR3 comprises 14 residues. The germline gives CDR1 SGHAT, CDR2 FQNNGV. Losses at the gene ends were 3 bases for V and 4 bases for J; bases not matched to a gene: 2.